This T cell receptor beta chain was sequenced in a study of preoperative IRX-2 immunotherapy in early breast cancer. The germline CDR1 and CDR2 sequences are SNHLY and FYNNEI. V was trimmed by 7 bases and J by 8 bases, leaving 19 bases between them. The CDR3 consists of 14 residues. The method was immunoSEQ multiplex PCR; TCRdb's version includes in-frame clones alone and lacks a portion of them. The table lists 55,000 to 70,000 clones, approximately 94% of them singletons. Regarding treatment: preoperative locoregional IRX-2 cytokine immunotherapy. The sample was acquired from a patient treated with IRX-2 immunotherapy. The receptor was isolated from a human donor with breast cancer. The J gene is TRBJ2-3, the V gene TRBV2; D call uncertain. The CDR3 here is CASMVGWNPGTQYF. In DNA form, the CDR3 reads TGTGCCAGCATGGTGGGGTGGAACCCTGGTACGCAGTATTTT.